This T cell receptor beta chain is drawn from a study of graft-versus-host responses after intestinal transplantation. At the level of the study: Every recipient underwent anti-thymocyte globulin induction, then tacrolimus and steroids for two to four years.

The ends lost 6 bases at V and 3 bases at J; junction bases unmatched: 6. The CDR3 length is 14 residues. Germline assignment: CDR1 MNHNY and CDR2 SVGAGI (reference sequence). Study outcomes and limitations: Early after transplant, HvG clones declined as circulating GvH clones peaked. Subjects displaying graft-donor T cell macrochimerism possessed elevated graft-versus-host to host-versus-graft clonal ratios inside allografts. Detected in recipient marrow were GvH clones, some of which were first observed in ileum or blood.

Method: immunoSEQ multiplex PCR; TCRdb's copy keeps in-frame clones and lacks some. The table includes about 94,000 clones, around 90% detected once. In the case of this clone: Its target is unknown.

Sequencing used unstimulated CD8+ T cells sorted from spleen or lymph node cells, obtained before intestinal transplant. The chain carries TRBV6-6 and TRBJ2-3; 7 bases are shared with TRBD1. The clonotype was recovered from a human donor who received an intestinal transplant. CDR3 protein: CASRTGRATDTQYF. CDR3 nucleotide sequence: TGTGCCAGCAGGACAGGGCGAGCTACAGATACGCAGTATTTT.